One and the same sample provided the 30 T cell receptor beta chains below, sequenced in a study of CD8 T cells in ankylosing spondylitis. Study conclusions and caveats: There was a TCR beta motif, made of eight highly homologous variants, that appeared characteristic of ankylosing spondylitis blood.

TCRdb ran MiXCR on the 5' RACE reads and lists one entry per CDR3 protein. The sample gives about 90,000 distinct CDR3 sequences, just under 9% of which show up once; about a third is in the top ten. Their antigen targets remain unknown. The sequenced sample was blood, either unsorted or a sorted T cell fraction (not recorded which). The receptor source for this set is a male donor with ankylosing spondylitis.

This clonotype was seen more than once but under ten times. The chain joins TRBV12-3 or TRBV12-4 to TRBJ2-5, with a tentative D call TRBD2 (6 bases). The CDR3 is made up of 14 amino acids. V shed 5 bases and J shed 5 bases, with 15 bases lying between them. DNA for the CDR3: TGTGCCAGCAGTCCGGGACTGAAGGAGGAGACCCAGTACTTC. This sequence encodes CASSPGLKEETQYF.

This clonotype was counted a few times. This chain connects TRBV7-9 to TRBJ2-1, with TRBD2 identical over 9 bases. There are 15 residues in the CDR3. Germline loops: CDR1 SEHNR, CDR2 FQNEAQ (reference sequence). Losses at the gene ends were 7 bases for V and 9 bases for J; bases not matched to a gene: 13. The CDR3 DNA reads TGTGCCAGCACCTTCGGGGCTAGCGGGATTGCTGAGCAGTTCTTC. This encodes CASTFGASGIAEQFF.

The rearrangement joins TRBV10-2 to TRBJ2-1; TRBD2 matches at 7 bases. CDR1 is WSHSY and CDR2 is SAAADI in the germline V gene. There are 17 residues in the CDR3. V lost 3 bases to trimming and J lost 8 bases; unmatched junction nucleotides: 16. The CDR3 spells CASSDPPMREGAHEQFF. CDR3 DNA sequence: TGCGCCAGCAGTGATCCCCCTATGAGGGAGGGCGCTCATGAGCAGTTCTTC.

This clonotype was counted many times. The rearrangement links TRBV27 to TRBJ2-7, with D unresolved. The CDR3 length is 14 residues. CDR1 MNHEY and CDR2 SMNVEV come from the germline V gene (reference sequence). The germline V and J ends were trimmed by 5 bases and 0 bases, with 11 bases remaining between them. The CDR3 DNA is TGTGCCAGCAGTCTAACCCTTAGCTCCTACGAGCAGTACGTC. It codes for CASSLTLSSYEQYV.

This clonotype was counted ten times or more. The chain carries TRBV7-6 and TRBJ2-2; perhaps TRBD1 as D (5 bases). The CDR3 spans 16 residues. V was clipped by 5 bases and J by 0 bases, with 13 bases between them. Germline lookup yields CDR1 SGHVS and CDR2 FNYEAQ. CDR3 coding DNA: TGTGCCAGCAGCCTCAGGGCAGTTACGAACACCGGGGAGCTGTTTTTT. Its translation is CASSLRAVTNTGELFF. Full variable domain (missing parts from reference TRBV7-6 and TRBJ2-2): GAGVSQSPRYKVTKRGQDVALRCDPISGHVSLYWYRQALGQGPEFLTYFNYEAQQDKSGLPNDRFSAERPEGSISTLTIQRTEQRDSAMYRCASSLRAVTNTGELFFGEGSRLTVL.

The J gene is TRBJ2-7, the V gene TRBV12-5, with 7 positions matching TRBD2. Germline-derived CDR1 and CDR2 are LGHNT and FRNRAP. The CDR3 is 16 amino acids. V shed 4 bases, J shed 3 bases, and the junction held 12 bases outside the gene matches. CDR3 loop: CASGSPPAGRYYEQYV. Here the CDR3 DNA reads TGTGCTAGTGGTTCCCCCCCAGCGGGACGCTACTACGAGCAGTACGTC.

In its sample, this clonotype was seen a few times. The rearrangement links TRBV10-3 to TRBJ1-5; possible D gene TRBD1, 6 bases. Trimming removed 0 bases from V and 5 bases from J, with 17 bases in between. CDR1 ENHRY and CDR2 SYGVKD come from the germline V gene. The CDR3 consists of 17 residues. The DNA for the CDR3 is TGTGCCATCAGTGAGTCGGGTAGTGTAAGGGGGGATCAGCCCCAGCATTTT. This gives the protein CAISESGSVRGDQPQHF.

This clonotype was counted between two and nine times. The chain employs TRBV2 and TRBJ2-1; no reliable D call. The germline V and J ends were trimmed by 4 bases and 6 bases, with 13 bases remaining between them. The germline gives CDR1 SNHLY, CDR2 FYNNEI. This CDR3 has 14 residues. The DNA for the CDR3 is TGTGCCAGCAGTGGGGGAAGGATGTCCAATGAGCAGTTCTTC. Translated: CASSGGRMSNEQFF.

In this sample, this clonotype turned up many times. The chain carries TRBV7-9 and TRBJ2-7; a possible D gene is TRBD1 (5 bases). The germline V gene has CDR1 SEHNR and CDR2 FQNEAQ (reference sequence). The CDR3 loop spans 14 amino acids. The V and J ends lost 3 bases and 3 bases respectively, with 12 bases between them. The CDR3 nucleotides read TGTGCCAGCAGCTTTGTTGGCGGACACTACGAGCAGTACTTC. Translation gives CASSFVGGHYEQYF.

This clonotype appeared many times. J is TRBJ2-1 and V is TRBV29-1; D possibly matches TRBD1 or TRBD2 (5 bases each). This CDR3 has 14 amino acids. The ends were cut back, 3 bases at V and 0 bases at J, with 9 bases in the middle. In germline, CDR1 is SQVTM, CDR2 ANQGSEA. The CDR3 sequence: CSVDWGSSYNEQFF. The CDR3 DNA reads TGCAGCGTTGATTGGGGGAGCTCCTACAATGAGCAGTTCTTC.

The table lists this clonotype with many counts. The chain recombines TRBV12-3 or TRBV12-4 with TRBJ2-1, with 10 bases fitting TRBD2. V was pared by 5 bases and J by 9 bases, with 10 bases of the junction left unmatched. This CDR3 is built from 15 residues. In nucleotides, the CDR3 is TGTGCCAGCAGTGCAGCGGGAGGGCCTTGGGGTGAGCAGTTCTTC. Its translation: CASSAAGGPWGEQFF.

This clonotype occurred many times. The chain links TRBV24-1 to TRBJ2-5, with D unclear. CDR1 and CDR2 from the germline V gene are KGHDR and SFDVKD. This CDR3 has 14 residues. V lost 4 bases to trimming and J lost 3 bases, with 11 bases between them. As DNA, the CDR3 is TGTGCCACCAGTGACGTCCGGGTCAAAGAGACCCAGTACTTC. Protein sequence: CATSDVRVKETQYF.

Concerning this clonotype itself: This may be a read error, as it is one base from a much larger clone. The rearrangement uses TRBV7-9 and TRBJ2-1; weak D call: TRBD2 (5 bases). Per germline, CDR1 SEHNR and CDR2 FQNEAQ (reference sequence). The CDR3 sequence is 13 residues long. The CDR3 nucleotides are TGTGCCAGCAGCTTAGGAGCGGTCAATGGGCAGTTCTTC. Its protein product is CASSLGAVNGQFF.

The table lists this clonotype with a few counts. CDR3 in amino acids: CSARPTGDQETQYF. In nucleotides, the CDR3 is TGCAGTGCTAGACCGACAGGAGACCAAGAGACCCAGTACTTC. The V call is TRBV20-1, the J call TRBJ2-5, with TRBD1 as a possible D gene (6 bases). CDR1 is DFQATT and CDR2 is SNEGSKA in the germline V gene (reference sequence). The V gene lost 2 bases and the J gene lost 0 bases, with 10 bases spanning the gap. The CDR3 is made up of 14 amino acids.

This clonotype was counted between two and nine times. The V and J genes are TRBV9 and TRBJ1-5; D unresolved. The germline V and J ends were trimmed by 0 bases and 0 bases, with 4 bases remaining between them. This CDR3 has 14 amino acids. CDR1 is SGDLS and CDR2 is YYNGEE in the germline V gene. The CDR3 spells CASSVGDSNQPQHF. The CDR3 bases are TGTGCCAGCAGCGTAGGGGATAGCAATCAGCCCCAGCATTTT.

This clonotype showed up many times. The chain carries TRBV7-8 and TRBJ2-7; 8 bases fit TRBD1. Germline CDR1 and CDR2: SGHVS and FQNEAQ. This CDR3 comprises 14 residues. V dropped 1 base and J dropped 3; count of bases not matched to a gene: 2. CDR3 amino acids: CASSLGTGYYEQYV. The CDR3 DNA is TGTGCCAGCAGCTTAGGGACAGGGTACTACGAGCAGTACGTC.

This clonotype came up a few times. The V gene is TRBV2, the J gene TRBJ2-1, with D unresolved. The CDR3 sequence is 18 residues long. Trimming shortened V by 7 bases and J by 1 base, and 23 bases separated the two germline ends. Germline loops: CDR1 SNHLY, CDR2 FYNNEI. The DNA of the CDR3 is TGTGCCAGCACACCGCTAGAGAGAGTTGGCCTGTCCTACAATGAGCAGTTCTTC. It translates to CASTPLERVGLSYNEQFF.

Concerning this clonotype itself: Relative to the germline gene, one junction end is altered; a read error may explain this. This sequence joins TRBV6-1 and TRBJ2-3, with TRBD1 identical over 10 bases. The CDR3 contains 16 residues. Germline V gives CDR1 MNHNS, CDR2 SASEGT. The CDR3 loop reads CASSEGQGGQTDTQYF. The CDR3 nucleotides are TGTGCAAGCAGTGAAGGACAGGGGGGCCAAACAGATACGCAGTATTTT.

This clonotype occurred a few times. The V gene is TRBV2, the J gene TRBJ2-7, with a tentative D call TRBD1 (5 bases). CDR1 and CDR2 (germline): SNHLY, FYNNEI. The CDR3 loop spans 12 amino acids. The V gene lost 4 bases and the J gene lost 6 bases, with 10 bases spanning the gap. The DNA for the CDR3 is TGTGCCAGCAGTGTAGGGGATCCCGAGCAGTACGTC. Residues: CASSVGDPEQYV.

This chain connects TRBV7-2 to TRBJ2-1; TRBD2 might be the D (6 bases). Deletions cut 5 bases from V and 2 bases from J, with 13 bases between. Germline loops: CDR1 SGHTA, CDR2 FQGNSA. The CDR3 has 15 amino acids. The CDR3, as DNA: TGTGCCAGCAGCCGCGGGCTAGCGACCTACAATGAGCAGTTCTTC. It encodes CASSRGLATYNEQFF.

The gene calls are TRBV28 and TRBJ1-2, with D unresolved. CDR1 and CDR2 (germline): MDHEN, SYDVKM. This CDR3 is built from 15 residues. V gave up 6 bases and J gave up 4 bases, with 18 bases separating them. CDR3 in DNA: TGTGCCAGCAGCCCCGCCCTTGTGACAACCTATGGCTACACCTTC. This sequence encodes CASSPALVTTYGYTF.

This clonotype was counted ten times or more. The V gene is TRBV29-1, the J gene TRBJ1-2; 10 positions match TRBD1. This CDR3 is 13 amino acids long. Germline values: CDR1 SQVTM, CDR2 ANQGSEA. V dropped 3 bases and J dropped 2; count of bases not matched to a gene: 0. In nucleotides, the CDR3 is TGCAGCGTTGAGGGACAGGGGAACTATGGCTACACCTTC. Residues: CSVEGQGNYGYTF.

This sequence joins TRBV9 and TRBJ2-1; TRBD2 agrees at 15 bases. The germline V gene encodes CDR1 SGDLS and CDR2 YYNGEE. This CDR3 region has 15 residues. The V segment lost 1 base and the J segment 10 bases; nucleotides outside the gene matches: 3. The CDR3 protein is CASSVPGLAGGEQFF. The CDR3 nucleotides read TGTGCCAGCAGCGTACCGGGACTAGCGGGAGGAGAGCAGTTCTTC.

This chain joins TRBV6-1 and TRBJ2-3; D might be TRBD2 (6 bases). Trimming removed 5 bases at V and 0 bases at J, with 12 bases between. Germline CDR1 MNHNS, CDR2 SASEGT. The CDR3 spans 15 residues. The CDR3 loop is CASSTGTPSTDTQYF. CDR3 DNA sequence: TGTGCCAGCAGTACCGGGACTCCTAGCACAGATACGCAGTATTTT.

This clonotype has at least ten counts. The chain uses TRBV5-1 and TRBJ2-1; 10 bases fit TRBD2. The CDR3 extends over 17 amino acids. Germline trimming cut 3 bases from V and 0 bases from J; bases unmatched to any gene: 6. From germline, CDR1 is SGHRS and CDR2 YFSETQ. The CDR3 bases are TGCGCCAGCAGCTCCCAAGCTAGCGGGAGCTCCTACAATGAGCAGTTCTTC. Protein product: CASSSQASGSSYNEQFF.

This clonotype was detected a few times. This sequence joins TRBV2 and TRBJ2-1; 7 bases map to TRBD2. The CDR3 runs 18 residues. Per germline, CDR1 SNHLY and CDR2 FYNNEI. The V segment lost 2 bases and the J segment 7 bases; nucleotides outside the gene matches: 17. The CDR3 protein is CASSERGEGWEHRNEQFF. DNA for the CDR3: TGTGCCAGCAGTGAACGGGGGGAGGGGTGGGAACATAGGAATGAGCAGTTCTTC.

This clonotype appeared many times. The chain joins TRBV27 to TRBJ1-2; 9 bases map to TRBD1. This CDR3 has 11 amino acids. The germline V gene encodes CDR1 MNHEY and CDR2 SMNVEV (reference sequence). The J segment lost 5 bases and the V segment lost 9 bases, leaving 1 base of the junction unmatched. CDR3 region: CASGQGYGYTF. DNA of the CDR3: TGTGCCAGTGGACAGGGGTATGGCTACACCTTC.

This clonotype has a count of ten or more. This rearrangement joins TRBV7-9 to TRBJ1-1, with D tentatively TRBD1 (6 bases). CDR1 SEHNR and CDR2 FQNEAQ come from the germline V gene (reference sequence). CDR3 length equals 14 residues. Trimming left V 5 bases short and J 7 bases short, with 17 bases between. The CDR3 nucleotides read TGTGCCAGCAGCGCGCAGTCGGGGGCAGTTGAAGCTTTCTTT. Translated: CASSAQSGAVEAFF. Full variable domain (missing parts from reference TRBV7-9 and TRBJ1-1): DTGVSQNPRHKITKRGQNVTFRCDPISEHNRLYWYRQTLGQGPEFLTYFQNEAQLEKSRLLSDRFSAERPKGSFSTLEIQRTEQGDSAMYLCASSAQSGAVEAFFGQGTRLTVV.

This clonotype was picked up many times. CDR3 loop: CATSEGVVSTDTQYF. The CDR3 DNA reads TGTGCCACCAGTGAAGGCGTAGTGAGCACAGATACGCAGTATTTT. The chain is built from TRBV24-1 and TRBJ2-3; D uncertain. Germline V gene lookup returns CDR1 KGHDR and CDR2 SFDVKD. CDR3 length: 15 residues. Trimming pared 4 bases from V and 0 bases from J, leaving 10 bases between.

The gene calls are TRBV30 and TRBJ2-2; TRBD2 might be the D (5 bases). Trimming removed 4 bases at V and 7 bases at J, with 10 bases between. Germline loops: CDR1 GTSNPN, CDR2 SVGIG (reference sequence). The length of the CDR3 is 12 residues. CDR3: CAWKVRVGELFF. CDR3 DNA: TGTGCCTGGAAGGTGCGGGTCGGGGAGCTGTTTTTT. Full variable domain (outside the CDR3, taken from reference TRBV30 and TRBJ2-2): SQTIHQWPATLVQPVGSPLSLECTVEGTSNPNLYWYRQAAGRGLQLLFYSVGIGQISSEVPQNLSASRPQDRQFILSSKKLLLSDSGFYLCAWKVRVGELFFGEGSRLTVL.